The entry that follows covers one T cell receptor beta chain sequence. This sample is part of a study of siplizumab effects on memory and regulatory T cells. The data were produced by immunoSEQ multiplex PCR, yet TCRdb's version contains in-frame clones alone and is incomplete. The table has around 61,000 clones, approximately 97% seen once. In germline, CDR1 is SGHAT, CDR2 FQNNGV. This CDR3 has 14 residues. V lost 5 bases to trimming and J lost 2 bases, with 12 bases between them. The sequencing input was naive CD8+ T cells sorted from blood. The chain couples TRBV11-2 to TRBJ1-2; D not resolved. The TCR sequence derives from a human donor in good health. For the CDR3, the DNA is TGTGCCAGCAGCCTGGTCGACAACAACTATGGCTACACCTTC. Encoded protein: CASSLVDNNYGYTF.